One sample yielded the 21 T cell receptor beta chains listed below, sequenced in a study of CD8+ T cells in alopecia areata. cDNA serving as the sequencing template came from extracted, reverse transcribed RNA. Libraries were prepared by immunoSEQ multiplex PCR; TCRdb keeps only in-frame clonotypes and omits some of them. The table lists about 99,000 clones, around three fifths of them singletons, with 8% to 10% in the top ten. What was sequenced was CD4+ T cells sorted from blood. The origin of the receptors is a human donor in good health.

In this sample, this clone turned up a few times. J is TRBJ2-5 and V is TRBV7-8, with TRBD2 matching 9 bases. Losses at the gene ends were 2 bases for V and 5 bases for J; bases not matched to a gene: 12. CDR3 size: 17 residues. Germline CDR1 and CDR2: SGHVS and FQNEAQ. CDR3 in amino acids: CASSLTPGTSLRETQYF. CDR3 nucleotide sequence: TGTGCCAGCAGCTTAACCCCCGGGACTAGCTTAAGGGAGACCCAGTACTTC.

The chain uses TRBV6-1 and TRBJ1-2; D is unresolved. This CDR3 comprises 13 residues. V was clipped by 2 bases and J by 4 bases, with 8 bases between them. Germline CDR1 MNHNS, CDR2 SASEGT. CDR3 protein: CASSEREGYGYTF. The CDR3 coding sequence is TGTGCCAGCAGTGAAAGGGAGGGCTATGGCTACACCTTC.

The rearrangement links TRBV5-1 to TRBJ2-1, with a weak D call TRBD2 (6 bases). This CDR3 is built from 14 residues. Per germline, CDR1 SGHRS and CDR2 YFSETQ. V was trimmed by 0 bases and J by 6 bases, leaving 10 bases between them. The CDR3 nucleotides read TGCGCCAGCAGCTTGGGTAGCGGAAGCAATGAGCAGTTCTTC. It codes for CASSLGSGSNEQFF.

This chain connects TRBV30 to TRBJ1-6; tentatively, D is TRBD1 (6 bases). The length of the CDR3 is 15 residues. The germline V and J ends were trimmed by 4 bases and 7 bases, with 17 bases remaining between them. In germline, CDR1 is GTSNPN, CDR2 SVGIG (reference sequence). CDR3 nucleotides: TGTGCCTGGACCCAACGCAGGACAGCAAATTCACCCCTCCACTTT. It yields the protein CAWTQRRTANSPLHF.

This clone has a single count. The V gene is TRBV29-1, the J gene TRBJ1-1; perhaps TRBD1 as D (5 bases). The CDR3 has 13 amino acids. Germline loops: CDR1 SQVTM, CDR2 ANQGSEA. V shed 4 bases and J shed 3 bases, with 12 bases lying between them. The CDR3 DNA sequence: TGCAGCGTTGGCCATCGGGGGGACACTGAAGCTTTCTTT. Its translation is CSVGHRGDTEAFF.

J is TRBJ1-6 and V is TRBV5-1; D gene ambiguous. The CDR3 sequence is 15 residues long. CDR1 SGHRS and CDR2 YFSETQ come from the germline V gene. V shed 4 bases and J shed 10 bases, with 18 bases lying between them. The CDR3 here is CASSRAVGEWSPLHF. The CDR3 DNA follows: TGCGCCAGCAGCCGAGCCGTTGGGGAGTGGTCACCCCTCCACTTT. Full variable domain (rest looked up from reference TRBV5-1 and TRBJ1-6): KAGVTQTPRYLIKTRGQQVTLSCSPISGHRSVSWYQQTPGQGLQFLFEYFSETQRNKGNFPGRFSGRQFSNSRSEMNVSTLELGDSALYLCASSRAVGEWSPLHFGNGTRLTVT.

The chain combines TRBV7-2 with TRBJ2-5, with D perhaps matching TRBD1 (6 bases). Trimming left V 5 bases short and J 1 base short, with 11 bases between. There are 14 residues in the CDR3. CDR1 is SGHTA and CDR2 is FQGNSA in the germline V gene. The CDR3 loop is CASSAQGIQETQYF. CDR3 sequence (DNA): TGTGCCAGCAGCGCCCAGGGGATCCAAGAGACCCAGTACTTC.

The chain links TRBV30 to TRBJ1-2; 9 bases agree with TRBD1. V dropped 2 bases and J dropped 3; count of bases not matched to a gene: 10. The germline CDR1 and CDR2 sequences are GTSNPN and SVGIG (reference sequence). The CDR3 contains 16 residues. Written as DNA, the CDR3 is TGTGCCTGGAGTCCCGGGACAGGGTATTTGGACTATGGCTACACCTTC. Protein product: CAWSPGTGYLDYGYTF.

This clone was detected only a few times. The chain uses TRBV7-2 and TRBJ2-1; D perhaps matches TRBD2 (6 bases). Germline loops: CDR1 SGHTA, CDR2 FQGNSA. The V and J ends lost 5 bases and 4 bases respectively, with 18 bases between them. This CDR3 has 16 amino acids. CDR3 coding DNA: TGTGCCAGCAGCCGTAGGTCGGGAGCGGATTACAATGAGCAGTTCTTC. Translating gives CASSRRSGADYNEQFF.

The rearrangement joins TRBV5-1 to TRBJ2-3; 10 positions agree with TRBD2. This CDR3 region has 17 residues. V was pared by 0 bases and J by 1 base, with 5 bases of the junction left unmatched. Looked up from germline, CDR1 is SGHRS and CDR2 is YFSETQ. The CDR3 spells CASSLAASGGRTDTQYF. CDR3 in DNA: TGCGCCAGCAGCTTGGCCGCTAGCGGGGGTCGCACAGATACGCAGTATTTT.

This chain links TRBV6-6 with TRBJ1-6; 8 bases fit TRBD1. The V segment lost 2 bases and the J segment 9 bases; nucleotides outside the gene matches: 6. This CDR3 has 15 amino acids. Germline CDR1 and CDR2: MNHNY and SVGAGI (reference sequence). In DNA, the CDR3 is TGTGCCAGCAGTTACCAGGACAGGGCGGGTTCACCCCTCCACTTT. Amino acid sequence: CASSYQDRAGSPLHF.

The chain employs TRBV30 and TRBJ2-3, with 11 bases aligning to TRBD2. The CDR3 extends over 15 amino acids. V shed 2 bases, J shed 3 bases, and the junction held 4 bases outside the gene matches. Germline V gene data show CDR1 as GTSNPN and CDR2 as SVGIG (reference sequence). CDR3 bases: TGTGCCTGGAGTTTAGCGGGGGGGCCTACAGATACGCAGTATTTT. As protein: CAWSLAGGPTDTQYF.

This clone appeared a few times. The chain has TRBV7-9 and TRBJ2-1, with D hard to call. The germline gives CDR1 SEHNR, CDR2 FQNEAQ (reference sequence). With 4 bases removed from V and 2 bases from J, the gap between germline ends came to 12 bases. This CDR3 contains 15 residues. The CDR3 DNA follows: TGTGCCAGCAGCTGGTTTCAAGGACCCTACAATGAGCAGTTCTTC. It yields the protein CASSWFQGPYNEQFF.

The chain carries TRBV9 and TRBJ1-2, with no clear D. The CDR3 sequence is 14 residues long. Germline V lookup: CDR1 SGDLS, CDR2 YYNGEE. Trimming cost V 4 bases and J 7 bases, with 17 bases left between them. The CDR3 is CASSSQPGPAGYTF. The CDR3 bases are TGTGCCAGCAGCTCCCAACCCGGGCCCGCTGGCTACACCTTC.

The CDR3 spells CAWGQGLTDTQYF. The CDR3 DNA sequence: TGTGCCTGGGGACAGGGTCTAACAGATACGCAGTATTTT. V and J are TRBV30 and TRBJ2-3, with 8 bases that match TRBD1. The length of the CDR3 is 13 residues. V was clipped by 5 bases and J by 3 bases; unmatched bases: 4. Germline CDR1 reads GTSNPN; CDR2 reads SVGIG (reference sequence).

The DNA of the CDR3 is TGTGCCAGACCCGGTGTCACCCCGCCCTACGAGCAGTACTTC. Residues: CARPGVTPPYEQYF. The V gene is TRBV7-9, the J gene TRBJ2-7; no clear D gene. This CDR3 has 14 residues. Trimming removed 9 bases at V and 2 bases at J, with 17 bases between. Germline V gives CDR1 SEHNR, CDR2 FQNEAQ (reference sequence).

The V gene is TRBV4-1, the J gene TRBJ2-1; TRBD1 is a possible D gene (6 bases). This CDR3 region has 18 residues. In germline, CDR1 is MGHRA, CDR2 YSYEKL. Trimming removed 0 bases at V and 5 bases at J, with 20 bases between. The chain's CDR3 is CASSQDRASGTGHNEQFF. The CDR3 coding sequence is TGCGCCAGCAGCCAAGATCGCGCGTCCGGAACAGGGCACAATGAGCAGTTCTTC.

The chain uses TRBV27 and TRBJ2-2, with 7 bases identical to TRBD1. V trimming: 4 bases; J trimming: 4 bases; junction bases outside the gene matches: 6. There are 15 residues in the CDR3. CDR1 MNHEY and CDR2 SMNVEV come from the germline V gene (reference sequence). The CDR3 DNA reads TGTGCCAGCAGTTCGCGGACAGGATCCACCGGGGAGCTGTTTTTT. It translates to CASSSRTGSTGELFF.

The chain employs TRBV19 and TRBJ2-7, with TRBD1 matching over 8 bases. The length of the CDR3 is 11 residues. V lost 6 bases and J lost 6; bases outside the gene matches: 1. Germline-derived CDR1 and CDR2 are LNHDA and SQIVND (reference sequence). The CDR3 DNA reads TGTGCCAGTAGCGGACAGGGCGAGCAGTACTTC. Its translation: CASSGQGEQYF.

The chain couples TRBV5-4 to TRBJ1-2, with D unresolved. CDR1 is SGHNT, CDR2 YYREEE, per germline (reference sequence). Trimming removed 4 bases from V and 1 base from J, with 14 bases in between. The CDR3 totals 15 residues. This CDR3 reads CASSRDKNSNYGYTF. The CDR3 coding sequence is TGTGCCAGCAGCCGAGACAAGAACAGTAACTATGGCTACACCTTC.

The chain recombines TRBV29-1 with TRBJ1-2; tentative D call: TRBD1 (5 bases). Germline V CDR1 and CDR2: SQVTM, ANQGSEA. This CDR3 region has 13 residues. With 4 bases removed from V and 4 bases from J, the gap between germline ends came to 13 bases. The CDR3 bases are TGCAGCGTTGGGCTTACAGGTTCCTATGGCTACACCTTC. Encoded protein: CSVGLTGSYGYTF.